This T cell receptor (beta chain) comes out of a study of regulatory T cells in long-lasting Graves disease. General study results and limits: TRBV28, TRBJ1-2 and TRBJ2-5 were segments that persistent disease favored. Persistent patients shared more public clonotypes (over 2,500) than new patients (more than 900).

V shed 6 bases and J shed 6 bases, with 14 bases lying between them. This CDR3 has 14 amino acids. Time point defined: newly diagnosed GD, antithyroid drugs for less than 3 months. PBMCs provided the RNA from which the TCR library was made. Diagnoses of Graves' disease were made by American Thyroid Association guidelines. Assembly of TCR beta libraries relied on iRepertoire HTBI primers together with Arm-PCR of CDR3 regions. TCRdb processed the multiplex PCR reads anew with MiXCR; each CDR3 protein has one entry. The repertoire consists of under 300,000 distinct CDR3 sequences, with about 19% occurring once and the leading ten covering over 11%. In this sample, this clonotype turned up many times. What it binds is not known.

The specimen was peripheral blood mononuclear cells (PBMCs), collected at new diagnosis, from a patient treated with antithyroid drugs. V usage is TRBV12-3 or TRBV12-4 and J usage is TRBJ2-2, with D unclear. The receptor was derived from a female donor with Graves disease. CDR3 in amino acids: CASSPGPYPGELFF. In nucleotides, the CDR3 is TGTGCCAGCAGCCCCGGTCCCTATCCCGGGGAGCTGTTTTTT.